Each of the 14 T cell receptor beta chains below was sequenced from the same sample in a study of T cells after yellow fever vaccination. TCRdb called the 5' RACE reads again in MiXCR, with one record for every CDR3 protein. This table holds 250,000 to 300,000 distinct CDR3 sequences, around 4.9% found once. Sample: CD4+ T cells sorted from PBMCs, taken on the day of the yellow fever booster vaccination. These receptors all stem from a man between 18 and 35 years old who received the YFV17D yellow fever vaccine.

V is TRBV9 and J is TRBJ1-1, with 10 bases fitting TRBD1. J lost 3 bases, V lost 0 bases, and 2 bases had no gene match. Germline CDR1 and CDR2: SGDLS and YYNGEE. The CDR3 runs to 15 residues. The CDR3: CASSVVGTGDTEAFF. For the CDR3, the DNA is TGTGCCAGCAGCGTAGTTGGGACAGGGGACACTGAAGCTTTCTTT.

This clonotype has at least ten counts. V is TRBV6-5 and J is TRBJ1-3, with unresolved D. CDR1 is MNHEY, CDR2 SVGAGI, per germline. The CDR3 loop spans 16 amino acids. V dropped 0 bases and J dropped 5 bases, with 14 bases sitting between them. CDR3 loop: CASSYSAENTRNTIYF. The CDR3 DNA reads TGTGCCAGCAGTTACTCGGCAGAAAACACGCGAAACACCATATATTTT.

This clonotype was detected a few times. This chain uses TRBV19 with TRBJ1-5; no clear D gene. Trimming removed 5 bases from V and 7 bases from J, with 12 bases in between. Germline lookup yields CDR1 LNHDA and CDR2 SQIVND (reference sequence). The CDR3 is 13 amino acids. The CDR3: CASSDGVRQPQHF. The CDR3 coding sequence is TGTGCCAGTAGTGACGGGGTGAGACAGCCCCAGCATTTT.

A few counts support this clonotype. This chain joins TRBV20-1 and TRBJ2-4; perhaps TRBD2 as D (6 bases). This CDR3 region has 16 residues. CDR1 is DFQATT and CDR2 is SNEGSKA in the germline V gene (reference sequence). Between the trimmed V and J ends, which lost 3 bases and 1 base, there was a span of 16 bases. CDR3 coding DNA: TGCAGTGCTAGGGTTATAGTGGGGAGGGCCAAAAACATTCAGTACTTC. Protein product: CSARVIVGRAKNIQYF.

The chain's CDR3 is CASSPPPGANVLTF. CDR3 nucleotide sequence: TGTGCCAGCTCACCACCGCCTGGGGCCAACGTCCTGACTTTC. The V and J genes are TRBV18 and TRBJ2-6; the D is unclear. Germline V lookup: CDR1 KGHSH, CDR2 LQKENI. V lost 0 bases, J lost 2 bases, and 2 bases lay in between. This CDR3 region has 14 residues. The full variable domain, its missing parts supplied by reference TRBV18 and TRBJ2-6, is NAGVMQNPRHLVRRRGQEARLRCSPMKGHSHVYWYRQLPEEGLKFMVYLQKENIIDESGMPKERFSAEFPKEGPSILRIQQVVRGDSAAYFCASSPPPGANVLTFGAGSRLTVL.

This clonotype was picked up a small number of times. The genes are TRBV20-1 and TRBJ2-5; perhaps TRBD2 as D (6 bases). The germline V gene encodes CDR1 DFQATT and CDR2 SNEGSKA (reference sequence). The V end was cut by 5 bases, the J end by 4 bases, with 17 bases between. The CDR3 is made up of 14 amino acids. CDR3 residues: CSAPPRDVPETQYF. The CDR3, as DNA: TGCAGTGCTCCACCGCGGGACGTCCCAGAGACCCAGTACTTC.

This clonotype was counted only a few times. The rearrangement joins TRBV9 to TRBJ1-1; tentative D call: TRBD1 (5 bases). Looked up from germline, CDR1 is SGDLS and CDR2 is YYNGEE. The CDR3 covers 12 residues. V was trimmed by 8 bases and J by 5 bases, leaving 13 bases between them. The CDR3: CASGGDETEAFF. CDR3 DNA: TGTGCCAGTGGGGGGGACGAGACTGAAGCTTTCTTT.

The V gene is TRBV5-1, the J gene TRBJ2-3, with 12 bases identical to TRBD2. Germline V lookup: CDR1 SGHRS, CDR2 YFSETQ. V trimming: 4 bases; J trimming: 7 bases; junction bases outside the gene matches: 4. This CDR3 contains 14 residues. CDR3 loop: CASSILAGGNTQYF. CDR3 in DNA: TGCGCCAGCAGCATCCTAGCGGGGGGGAATACGCAGTATTTT.

This clonotype occurred a few times. The V call is TRBV19, the J call TRBJ1-1; D is unclear. CDR1 is LNHDA and CDR2 is SQIVND in the germline V gene (reference sequence). V was trimmed by 5 bases and J by 3 bases, leaving 7 bases between them. The CDR3 extends over 12 amino acids. The CDR3 DNA reads TGTGCCAGTAGTCGGGATTACACTGAAGCTTTCTTT. It yields the protein CASSRDYTEAFF.

Worth noting for this clonotype: A junction boundary mismatches the germline segment, possibly from a read error. The rearrangement uses TRBV20-1 and TRBJ1-5; 8 bases are shared with TRBD1. From germline, CDR1 is DFQATT and CDR2 SNEGSKA (reference sequence). The CDR3 covers 14 residues. The CDR3 loop reads CSASGTGPNQHQHF. DNA of the CDR3: TGCAGTGCTTCCGGGACAGGACCTAATCAGCACCAGCATTTT.

This clonotype was found many times. The chain uses TRBV5-4 and TRBJ2-5; 11 bases align to TRBD2. J lost 7 bases, V lost 4 bases, and 15 bases had no gene match. Germline V gene lookup returns CDR1 SGHNT and CDR2 YYREEE (reference sequence). This CDR3 has 17 amino acids. The CDR3: CASSLGGTSGGPGTQYF. In DNA, the CDR3 is TGTGCCAGCAGCCTTGGGGGTACTAGCGGGGGCCCGGGGACCCAGTACTTC.

The table lists this clonotype with many counts. The chain combines TRBV12-3 or TRBV12-4 with TRBJ2-3; 8 nucleotides align to TRBD2. Trimming removed 4 bases from V and 3 bases from J; junction bases left unmatched: 9. The CDR3 runs to 16 residues. The CDR3 DNA reads TGTGCCAGCAGTTCTTTGCGGCGGGGGGTGACAGATACGCAGTATTTT. This sequence encodes CASSSLRRGVTDTQYF.

This clonotype was detected many times. The chain joins TRBV6-6 to TRBJ2-3; the D call may be TRBD1 or TRBD2 (5 bases each). Per the germline V gene, CDR1 is MNHNY and CDR2 is SVGAGI (reference sequence). The CDR3 has 14 amino acids. With 7 bases removed from V and 0 bases from J, the gap between germline ends came to 11 bases. The CDR3 DNA sequence: TGTGCCAGCACTAACGAGGGGAGCACAGATACGCAGTATTTT. Translating gives CASTNEGSTDTQYF.

This clonotype was seen ten or more times. The chain recombines TRBV12-3 or TRBV12-4 with TRBJ2-2, with a tentative D call TRBD2 (6 bases). The CDR3 runs 17 residues. The V end lost 8 bases, the J end lost 6 bases, and 25 bases lay between the germline ends. This CDR3 is CASGSRRRGIFAGELFF. In DNA, the CDR3 is TGTGCCAGCGGGTCCCGCCGGCGGGGTATCTTTGCCGGGGAGCTGTTTTTT.